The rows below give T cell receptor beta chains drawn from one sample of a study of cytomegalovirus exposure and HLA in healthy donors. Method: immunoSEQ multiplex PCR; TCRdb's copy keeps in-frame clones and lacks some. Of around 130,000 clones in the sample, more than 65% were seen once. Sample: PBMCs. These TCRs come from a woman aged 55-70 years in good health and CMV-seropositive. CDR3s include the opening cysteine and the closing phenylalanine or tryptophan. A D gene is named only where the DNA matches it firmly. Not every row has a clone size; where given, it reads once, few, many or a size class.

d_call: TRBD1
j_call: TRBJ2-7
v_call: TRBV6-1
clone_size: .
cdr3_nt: TGTGCCAGCAGCGAAGGGACAGGGGGAATGAGATACGAGCAGTACTTC
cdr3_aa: CASSEGTGGMRYEQYF

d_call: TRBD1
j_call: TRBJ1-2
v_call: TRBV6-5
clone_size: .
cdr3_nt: TGTGCCAGCAGTTACTCCTGGACAGGGCTCAAAAATGACTACACCTTC
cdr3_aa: CASSYSWTGLKNDYTF

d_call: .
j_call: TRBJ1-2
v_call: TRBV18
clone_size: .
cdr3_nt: TGTGCCAGCTCACCAAATAATGCTAACTATGGCTACACCTTC
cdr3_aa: CASSPNNANYGYTF

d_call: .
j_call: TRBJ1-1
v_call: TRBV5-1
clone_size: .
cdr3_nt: TGCGCCAGCAGCCCCCCGGCGGCGAACACTGAAGCTTTCTTT
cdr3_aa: CASSPPAANTEAFF

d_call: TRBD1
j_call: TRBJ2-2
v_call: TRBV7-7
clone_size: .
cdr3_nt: TGTGCCAGCAGCCTCGACAGGGGCACCGGGGAGCTGTTTTTT
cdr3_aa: CASSLDRGTGELFF

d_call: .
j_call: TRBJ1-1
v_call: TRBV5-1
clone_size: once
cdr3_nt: TGCGCCAGCAGCCTCGGGCCATCGCAGGGGAACACTGAAGCTTTCTTT
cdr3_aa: CASSLGPSQGNTEAFF

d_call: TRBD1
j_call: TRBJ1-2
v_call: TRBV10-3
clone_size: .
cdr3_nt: TGTGCCATCAGTGCGGCAGGGGGCAACTATGGCTACACCTTC
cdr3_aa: CAISAAGGNYGYTF

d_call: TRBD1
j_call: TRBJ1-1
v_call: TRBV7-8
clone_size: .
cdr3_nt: TGTGCCAGCAGGACAGGGCCGGGGAGCACTGAAGCTTTCTTT
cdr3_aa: CASRTGPGSTEAFF

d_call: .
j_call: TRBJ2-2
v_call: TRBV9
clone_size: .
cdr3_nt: TGTGCCAGCAGTCAGAACACCGGGGAGCTGTTTTTT
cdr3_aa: CASSQNTGELFF

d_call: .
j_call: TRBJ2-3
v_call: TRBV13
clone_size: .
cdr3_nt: TGTGCCAGCAGCCCCATCCGGGTAACCACAGATACGCAGTATTTT
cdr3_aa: CASSPIRVTTDTQYF

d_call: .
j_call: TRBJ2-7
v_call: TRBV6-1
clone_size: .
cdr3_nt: TGTGCCAGCAGTACCGTCCGGGGGATAGGCGAGCAGTACTTC
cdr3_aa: CASSTVRGIGEQYF

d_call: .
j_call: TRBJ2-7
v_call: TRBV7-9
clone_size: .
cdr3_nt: TGTGCCAGCAGCTTCTGGACTTCCTACGAGCAGTACTTC
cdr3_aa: CASSFWTSYEQYF

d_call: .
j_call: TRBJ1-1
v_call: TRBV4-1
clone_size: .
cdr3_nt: TGCGCCAGCAGCCAAGGAGGCGGGGGCTGGACTGAAGCTTTCTTT
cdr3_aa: CASSQGGGGWTEAFF

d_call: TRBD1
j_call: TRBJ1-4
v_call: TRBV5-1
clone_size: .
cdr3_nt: TGCGCCAGCAGCCTAGACAGGGGAAAGGCTACTAATGAAAAACTGTTTTTT
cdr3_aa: CASSLDRGKATNEKLFF

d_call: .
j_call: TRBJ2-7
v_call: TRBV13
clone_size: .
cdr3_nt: TGTGCCAGCAGCTTATCAACCGGGGAGGCCTACGAGCAGTACTTC
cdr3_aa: CASSLSTGEAYEQYF

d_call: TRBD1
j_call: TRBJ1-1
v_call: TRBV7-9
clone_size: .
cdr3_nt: TGTGCCAGCAGCTTCGACAGGGGGGCGGGCACTGAAGCTTTCTTT
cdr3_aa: CASSFDRGAGTEAFF

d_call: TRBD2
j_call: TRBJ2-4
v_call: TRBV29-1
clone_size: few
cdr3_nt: TGCAGCGTTGAAGATGGCGTGGGACTATGGTACTTC
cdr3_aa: CSVEDGVGLWYF

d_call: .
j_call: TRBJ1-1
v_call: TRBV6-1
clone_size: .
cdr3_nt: TGTGCCAGCAGTAAACGGGTCCAGGAAGCTTTCTTT
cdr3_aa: CASSKRVQEAFF

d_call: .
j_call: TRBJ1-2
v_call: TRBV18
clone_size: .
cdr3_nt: TGTGCCAGCTCACCACCCGGACAGTCTTGGGGTGGCTACACCTTC
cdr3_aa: CASSPPGQSWGGYTF

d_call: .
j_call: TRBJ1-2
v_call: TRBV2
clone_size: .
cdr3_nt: TGTGCCACCCGGCGCGGAGTCGAGGGAGTATACGGCTACACCTTC
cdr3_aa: CATRRGVEGVYGYTF

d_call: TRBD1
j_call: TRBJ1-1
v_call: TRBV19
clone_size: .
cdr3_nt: TGTGCCAGTAGTCGGACAGGGCTTGAAGCTTTCTTT
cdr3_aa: CASSRTGLEAFF

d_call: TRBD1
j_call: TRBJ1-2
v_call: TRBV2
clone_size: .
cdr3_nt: TGTGCCAGCAGACTGACAGGGGGCAACTATGGCTACACCTTC
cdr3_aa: CASRLTGGNYGYTF

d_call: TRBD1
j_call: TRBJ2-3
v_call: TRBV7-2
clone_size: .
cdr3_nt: TGTGCCAGCAGCTCAAGACAGGGGGCTTCAGATACGCAGTATTTT
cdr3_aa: CASSSRQGASDTQYF

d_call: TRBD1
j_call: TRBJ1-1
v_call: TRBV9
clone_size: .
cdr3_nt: TGTGCCAGCACCCCAGGGGGCGGGGGAAGCACTGAAGCTTTCTTT
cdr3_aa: CASTPGGGGSTEAFF

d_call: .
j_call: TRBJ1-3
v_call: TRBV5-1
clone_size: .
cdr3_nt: TGCGCCAGCAGTAAAGATGAAGGGGCTGGAAACACCATATATTTT
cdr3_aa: CASSKDEGAGNTIYF

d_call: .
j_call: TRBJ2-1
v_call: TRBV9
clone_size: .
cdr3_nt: TGTGCCAGCAGCCTCTGGGAGGACCCCCTTCGCGGCAATGAGCAGTTCTTC
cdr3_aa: CASSLWEDPLRGNEQFF

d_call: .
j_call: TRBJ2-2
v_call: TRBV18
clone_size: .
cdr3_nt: TGTGCCAGCTCACCGCTCGGACAGATACACACCGGGGAGCTGTTTTTT
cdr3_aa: CASSPLGQIHTGELFF

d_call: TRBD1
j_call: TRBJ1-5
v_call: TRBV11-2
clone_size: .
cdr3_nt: TGTGCCAGCAGCTTCGACAGGGATCAGCCCCAGCATTTT
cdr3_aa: CASSFDRDQPQHF

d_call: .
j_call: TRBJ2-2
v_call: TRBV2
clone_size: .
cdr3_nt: TGTGCCAGCGGGGACTCCCTAACCGGGGAGCTGTTTTTT
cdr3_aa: CASGDSLTGELFF

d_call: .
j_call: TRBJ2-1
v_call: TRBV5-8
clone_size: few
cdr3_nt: TGTGCCAGCAGCTTGACTAGACGGGATGAGCAGTTCTTC
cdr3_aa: CASSLTRRDEQFF

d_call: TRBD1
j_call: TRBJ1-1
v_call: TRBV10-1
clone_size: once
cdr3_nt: TGCGCCAGCAGTCCGGGACAGGGGTTTGTCACTGAAGCTTTCTTT
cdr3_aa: CASSPGQGFVTEAFF

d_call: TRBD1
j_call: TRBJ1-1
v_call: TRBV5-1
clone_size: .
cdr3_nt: TGCGCCAGCCTTACAGGGGGCGCGGGGAACACTGAAGCTTTCTTT
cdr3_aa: CASLTGGAGNTEAFF

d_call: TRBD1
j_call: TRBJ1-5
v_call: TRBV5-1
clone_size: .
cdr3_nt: TGCGCCAGCAGGGACAGGGAGGATCAGCCCCAGCATTTT
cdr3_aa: CASRDREDQPQHF

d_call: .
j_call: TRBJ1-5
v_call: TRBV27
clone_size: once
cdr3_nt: TGTGCCAGCAGTTTAGGACTCACGGGCAATCAGCCCCAGCATTTT
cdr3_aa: CASSLGLTGNQPQHF

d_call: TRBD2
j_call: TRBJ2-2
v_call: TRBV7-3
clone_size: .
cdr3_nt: TGTGCCAGCAGCTTACGGTCGAGCGGGGGGGCGCCCGGGGAGCTGTTTTTT
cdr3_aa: CASSLRSSGGAPGELFF

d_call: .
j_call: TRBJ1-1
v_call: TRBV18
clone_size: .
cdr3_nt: TGTGCCAGCTCACCCGGAGGGGCGAACACTGAAGCTTTCTTT
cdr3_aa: CASSPGGANTEAFF

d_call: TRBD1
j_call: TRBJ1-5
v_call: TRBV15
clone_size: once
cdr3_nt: TGTGCCACTGCCGGGACAGGGATCCAGGGCAATCAGCCCCAGCATTTT
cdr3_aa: CATAGTGIQGNQPQHF

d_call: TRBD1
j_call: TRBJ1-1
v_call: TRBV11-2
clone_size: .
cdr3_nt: TGTGCCAGCAGCTTGGACAGGGGGGTCATGAACACTGAAGCTTTCTTT
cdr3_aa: CASSLDRGVMNTEAFF

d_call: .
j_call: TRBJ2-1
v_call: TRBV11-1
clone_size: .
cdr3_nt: TGTGCCAGCAGCTTAGCGGGGGCCTCCTACAATGAGCAGTTCTTC
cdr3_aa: CASSLAGASYNEQFF

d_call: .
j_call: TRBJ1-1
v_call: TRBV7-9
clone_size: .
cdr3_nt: TGTTCCAGCAGCTTAGAGGACATTGGAGCTTTCTTT
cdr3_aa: CSSSLEDIGAFF

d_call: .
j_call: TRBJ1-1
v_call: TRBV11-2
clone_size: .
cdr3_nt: TGTGCCAGCCTTCAGATAACTGAAGCTTTCTTT
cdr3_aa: CASLQITEAFF

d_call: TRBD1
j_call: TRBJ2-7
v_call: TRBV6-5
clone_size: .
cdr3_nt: TGTGCCAGCAGTTACCGCGGACAGGGGGCTGACGAGCAGTACTTC
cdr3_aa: CASSYRGQGADEQYF

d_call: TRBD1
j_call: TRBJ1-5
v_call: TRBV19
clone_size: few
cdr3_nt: TGTGCCAGTACCAAATCAGGGGGCGCGTTCCAGCCCCAGCATTTT
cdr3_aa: CASTKSGGAFQPQHF

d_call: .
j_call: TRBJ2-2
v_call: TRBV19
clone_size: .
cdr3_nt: TGTGCCAGTAGTATAGAACAGGGTTACACCGGGGAGCTGTTTTTT
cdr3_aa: CASSIEQGYTGELFF

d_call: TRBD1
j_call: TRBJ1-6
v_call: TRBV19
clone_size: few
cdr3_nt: TGTGCCAGTAGATCGGGGACCGGGACAGGAGCTTCACCCCTCCACTTT
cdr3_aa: CASRSGTGTGASPLHF

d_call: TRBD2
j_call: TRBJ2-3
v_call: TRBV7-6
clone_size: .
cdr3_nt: TGTGCCAGCAGTTCCCTAGGAGCGGGGGGAACAGATACGCAGTATTTT
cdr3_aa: CASSSLGAGGTDTQYF

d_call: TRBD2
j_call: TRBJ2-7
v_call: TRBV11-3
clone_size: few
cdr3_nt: TGTGCCAGCAGCTTAGATCGGCGGGGGGCTCAAACGACAGACTACGAGCAGTACTTC
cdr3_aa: CASSLDRRGAQTTDYEQYF

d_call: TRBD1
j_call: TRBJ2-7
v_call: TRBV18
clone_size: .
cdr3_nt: TGTGCCAGCTCCCCTCCGACAGGGCACTCCTACGAGCAGTACTTC
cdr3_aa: CASSPPTGHSYEQYF

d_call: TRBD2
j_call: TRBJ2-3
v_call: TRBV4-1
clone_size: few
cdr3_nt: TGCGCCAGCAGCCAAGATCGGACCGGCGGGGGGGCCCCAGATACGCAGTATTTT
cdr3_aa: CASSQDRTGGGAPDTQYF

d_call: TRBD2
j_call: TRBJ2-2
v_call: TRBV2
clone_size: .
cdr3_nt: TGTGCCAGCAGTGAGATCGGGGGGAAGAACACCGGGGAGCTGTTTTTT
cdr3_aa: CASSEIGGKNTGELFF

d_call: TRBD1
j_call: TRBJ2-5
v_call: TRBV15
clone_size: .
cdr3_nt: TGTGCCACCAGCAGGCCGGGACAGGGAGTAGAGACCCAGTACTTC
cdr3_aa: CATSRPGQGVETQYF

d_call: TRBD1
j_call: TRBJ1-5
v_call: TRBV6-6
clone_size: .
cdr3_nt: TGTGCCAGCAACGGACAGGGGGCAGGGCCCCAGCATTTT
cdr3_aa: CASNGQGAGPQHF

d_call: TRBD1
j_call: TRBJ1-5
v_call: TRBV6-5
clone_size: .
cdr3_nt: TGTGCCAGCAGAAAAGGACAGGGCGCGAATCAGCCCCAGCATTTT
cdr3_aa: CASRKGQGANQPQHF